This passage covers 24 T cell receptor beta chains from one sample sequenced in a study of beta chain features in type 1 diabetes. Sequencing targeted expressed TCRB transcripts, as all isolated RNA had been reverse transcribed. TCRdb keeps only in-frame clones here, not all; method: immunoSEQ multiplex PCR. The top ten hold more than 0.02% of the sample, which has nearly 250,000 clones, 13% to 15% seen once. The sample taken for sequencing was naive CD4+ T cells from blood. Source of these receptors: a woman aged 40 to 50 in good health.

The V gene is TRBV28, the J gene TRBJ1-2, with D possibly matching TRBD1 (6 bases). The germline V gene has CDR1 MDHEN and CDR2 SYDVKM. This CDR3 spans 15 amino acids. With 4 bases removed from V and 6 bases from J, the gap between germline ends came to 18 bases. The CDR3 loop is CASSSGRGPTNGYTF. The CDR3 DNA is TGTGCCAGCAGTTCAGGGCGGGGGCCAACGAATGGCTACACCTTC.

The sample holds a few counts of this clone. The chain uses TRBV7-2 and TRBJ2-3; maybe TRBD2 (5 bases). Germline V gives CDR1 SGHTA, CDR2 FQGNSA. The V gene lost 2 bases and the J gene lost 6 bases, with 21 bases spanning the gap. The CDR3 totals 17 residues. CDR3 bases: TGTGCCAGCAGCTTAATGGCCGGGGTCAGGCCAATGGATACGCAGTATTTT. Translating it yields CASSLMAGVRPMDTQYF.

This clone was found a few times. V usage is TRBV9 and J usage is TRBJ2-5; 12 bases line up with TRBD1. V lost 7 bases and J lost 4; bases outside the gene matches: 8. The germline gives CDR1 SGDLS, CDR2 YYNGEE. This CDR3 spans 15 amino acids. The CDR3 region has the DNA TGTGCCAGCTCCTACTCGGGACAGGGGGCAGAGACCCAGTACTTC. Translated, it gives CASSYSGQGAETQYF.

This clone appeared a few times. The J gene is TRBJ1-2, the V gene TRBV7-2; D possibly corresponds to TRBD1 (6 bases). The CDR3 runs 17 residues. CDR1 SGHTA and CDR2 FQGNSA come from the germline V gene. The ends were cut back, 5 bases at V and 6 bases at J, with 25 bases in the middle. The DNA for the CDR3 is TGTGCCAGCAGCCCCCTCCCGCAGGGGCCTAACTCGGATGGCTACACCTTC. Its translation is CASSPLPQGPNSDGYTF.

This clone came up many times. The conserved phenylalanine or tryptophan normally closing the CDR3 is absent here, so this likely arose from a read error. No DNA is shown, since the ends of the CDR3 on it are uncertain; the CDR3 is the one TCRdb lists. The chain uses TRBV27 and TRBJ2-3; the DNA was not used to check the table's D call, TRBD2. Inclusive of both ends, the CDR3 amounts to 9 amino acids. The germline V gene has CDR1 MNHEY and CDR2 SMNVEV (reference sequence). The CDR3: CASRASGLA.

The chain employs TRBV19 and TRBJ1-2; 7 nucleotides agree with TRBD1. The CDR3 spans 14 residues. Germline loops: CDR1 LNHDA, CDR2 SQIVND (reference sequence). V lost 8 bases, J lost 2 bases, and 8 bases stayed unmatched. The CDR3 DNA reads TGTGCCAGTCGCCTACAGGGGATGAACTATGGCTACACCTTC. Its protein is CASRLQGMNYGYTF.

CDR3 loop: CANGLDVYDEQFF. In DNA, the CDR3 is TGTGCCAACGGACTGGACGTGTACGATGAGCAGTTCTTC. The rearrangement joins TRBV7-2 to TRBJ2-1, with D perhaps TRBD2 (5 bases). Germline values: CDR1 SGHTA, CDR2 FQGNSA. The CDR3 loop spans 13 amino acids. Trimming left V 10 bases short and J 8 bases short, with 18 bases between.

This clone was seen a handful of times. V and J are TRBV2 and TRBJ2-3; 7 bases line up with TRBD2. The CDR3 is made up of 14 amino acids. V trimming: 6 bases; J trimming: 0 bases; junction bases outside the gene matches: 3. Germline V gives CDR1 SNHLY, CDR2 FYNNEI. CDR3 in DNA: TGTGCCAGCAGGGCGGGAGTCAGCACAGATACGCAGTATTTT. Translation gives CASRAGVSTDTQYF.

This clone has more than one count but fewer than ten. The V and J genes are TRBV2 and TRBJ1-2; possible D gene TRBD1, 6 bases. Per the germline V gene, CDR1 is SNHLY and CDR2 is FYNNEI. The CDR3 runs to 14 residues. V was pared by 4 bases and J by 8 bases, with 17 bases between. The CDR3 reads CASSGRPGQHGYTF. CDR3 nucleotides: TGTGCCAGCAGTGGCCGACCTGGACAGCACGGCTACACCTTC.

This chain uses TRBV6-6 with TRBJ2-3; D gene uncertain. Germline V gene sequence: CDR1 MNHNY, CDR2 SVGAGI (reference sequence). The ends were cut back, 8 bases at V and 0 bases at J, with 12 bases in the middle. CDR3 length: 14 amino acids. As DNA, the CDR3 is TGTGCCAGCCTGAGGTCGGCTAGCACAGATACGCAGTATTTT. Its translation is CASLRSASTDTQYF.

This clone was observed a handful of times. The chain couples TRBV9 to TRBJ2-5; tentative D call: TRBD1 (6 bases). The CDR3 length is 13 residues. V was trimmed by 6 bases and J by 1 base, leaving 10 bases between them. Germline CDR1 and CDR2: SGDLS and YYNGEE. The CDR3 spells CASNRDTQETQYF. For the CDR3, the DNA is TGTGCCAGCAACCGGGACACCCAAGAGACCCAGTACTTC. Combining the CDR3 with reference TRBV9 and TRBJ2-5 gives the whole variable domain DSGVTQTPKHLITATGQRVTLRCSPRSGDLSVYWYQQSLDQGLQFLIQYYNGEERAKGNILERFSAQQFPDLHSELNLSSLELGDSALYFCASNRDTQETQYFGPGTRLLVL.

The V call is TRBV7-8, the J call TRBJ1-1; 7 nucleotides agree with TRBD1. V lost 1 base, J lost 0 bases, and 8 bases stayed unmatched. Germline V lookup: CDR1 SGHVS, CDR2 FQNEAQ. The CDR3 covers 17 residues. CDR3 sequence reads: CASSLERIRGVNTEAFF. The DNA for the CDR3 is TGTGCCAGCAGCTTAGAAAGGATCAGGGGGGTGAACACTGAAGCTTTCTTT.

The genes are TRBV7-2 and TRBJ1-2; TRBD1 matches 7 bases. CDR3 length equals 13 residues. Germline assignment: CDR1 SGHTA and CDR2 FQGNSA. V dropped 1 base and J dropped 8; count of bases not matched to a gene: 4. The DNA for the CDR3 is TGTGCCAGCAGCTTAGACAGGGGTGGCGGCTACACCTTC. This translates into CASSLDRGGGYTF.

The CDR3 sequence: CASSPKTGIEAFF. The CDR3 nucleotides are TGTGCCAGCTCACCAAAGACAGGTATTGAAGCTTTCTTT. The rearrangement uses TRBV18 and TRBJ1-1; tentatively, D is TRBD1 (6 bases). Trimming removed 2 bases from V and 7 bases from J, with 11 bases in between. This CDR3 is 13 amino acids long. Germline V gene data show CDR1 as KGHSH and CDR2 as LQKENI.

The V gene is TRBV6-5, the J gene TRBJ2-7; TRBD2 agrees at 10 bases. V lost 0 bases, J lost 0 bases, and 2 bases stayed unmatched. CDR1 MNHEY and CDR2 SVGAGI come from the germline V gene. CDR3 size: 16 residues. The CDR3 protein is CASSYSSGGASYEQYF. The CDR3 DNA reads TGTGCCAGCAGTTACTCGAGCGGGGGGGCCTCCTACGAGCAGTACTTC.

This chain uses TRBV5-4 with TRBJ2-3; 13 bases are a match to TRBD2. This CDR3 is built from 15 residues. Trimming at V came to 5 bases and at J to 6 bases, leaving 6 bases not matched to a gene. Germline CDR1 SGHNT, CDR2 YYREEE (reference sequence). The DNA of the CDR3 is TGTGCCAGCAGGGATGGGACTAGCGGGGTGGATACGCAGTATTTT. Translated, it gives CASRDGTSGVDTQYF.

There are a few counts of this clone. The rearrangement links TRBV2 to TRBJ1-2; D is uncertain. The CDR3 length is 13 residues. Trimming removed 8 bases at V and 2 bases at J, with 12 bases between. Germline-derived CDR1 and CDR2 are SNHLY and FYNNEI. DNA of the CDR3: TGTGCCAGCTCTACAGATGGGAACTATGGCTACACCTTC. This gives the protein CASSTDGNYGYTF.

This clone was picked up a small number of times. The sample carries other DNA sequences with the same CDR3. This rearrangement joins TRBV7-2 to TRBJ1-5; 7 nucleotides match TRBD1. Trimming took 0 bases from V and 9 from J; bases not matched to a gene: 5. The CDR3 is 14 residues long. The germline V gene encodes CDR1 SGHTA and CDR2 FQGNSA. The CDR3 reads CASSLAGSGGPQHF. CDR3 nucleotides: TGTGCCAGCAGCTTAGCGGGGTCAGGGGGGCCCCAGCATTTT.

This clone appeared a few times. J is TRBJ2-7 and V is TRBV9, with 11 bases aligning to TRBD1. The V segment lost 0 bases and the J segment 4 bases; nucleotides outside the gene matches: 6. CDR1 is SGDLS and CDR2 is YYNGEE in the germline V gene. This CDR3 is built from 16 residues. Here the CDR3 DNA reads TGTGCCAGCAGCGTAGGAGGACAGGGGGCGAGGTACGAGCAGTACTTC. As protein: CASSVGGQGARYEQYF.

This clone was detected a few times. The rearrangement uses TRBV19 and TRBJ1-1, with 9 positions matching TRBD1. The V gene end was trimmed by 6 bases and the J gene end by 1 base; junction bases not matched to a gene: 3. Per the germline V gene, CDR1 is LNHDA and CDR2 is SQIVND (reference sequence). The CDR3 consists of 14 residues. CDR3 residues: CASRSGQGNTEAFF. The CDR3 nucleotides read TGTGCCAGTAGATCGGGACAGGGGAACACTGAAGCTTTCTTT.

The chain links TRBV7-2 to TRBJ1-1; TRBD1 aligns across 9 bases. CDR3 length equals 17 residues. The trim removed 2 bases at V and 5 bases at J, leaving 12 bases unmatched. CDR1 and CDR2 from the germline V gene are SGHTA and FQGNSA. In DNA, the CDR3 is TGTGCCAGCAGCTTAAGGTGGGGGGGACAGGGTCTTACTGAAGCTTTCTTT. As protein: CASSLRWGGQGLTEAFF.

V is TRBV5-4 and J is TRBJ2-7; D might be TRBD1 (6 bases). The ends were cut back, 0 bases at V and 2 bases at J, with 9 bases in the middle. Germline V gives CDR1 SGHNT, CDR2 YYREEE (reference sequence). There are 14 residues in the CDR3. The CDR3 bases are TGTGCCAGCAGCTTGGGACAGGTCGCCTACGAGCAGTACTTC. This translates into CASSLGQVAYEQYF.

The chain links TRBV7-6 to TRBJ1-5; D is ambiguous. Germline V gives CDR1 SGHVS, CDR2 FNYEAQ. The V and J ends lost 5 bases and 2 bases respectively, with 7 bases between them. The length of the CDR3 is 13 residues. Here the CDR3 DNA reads TGTGCCAGCAGCACCCGGGGCAATCAGCCCCAGCATTTT. Encoded protein: CASSTRGNQPQHF.

This clone was counted at least ten times. The chain employs TRBV10-3 and TRBJ2-3; possibly TRBD2 for D (6 bases). The CDR3 runs 14 residues. Germline V gene sequence: CDR1 ENHRY, CDR2 SYGVKD. Trimming removed 3 bases from V and 4 bases from J, with 11 bases in between. CDR3 nucleotide sequence: TGTGCCATCAGTGATGCGGGGCTCGCAGATACGCAGTATTTT. Amino acids: CAISDAGLADTQYF.